The next 24 T cell receptor beta chains were all read from a single sample in a study of cytomegalovirus exposure and HLA in healthy donors. TCRdb's table, derived via immunoSEQ multiplex PCR, lists solely in-frame clones and lacks some. This sample has about 150,000 clones, with about 86% found just once. Sequenced: PBMCs. The receptors were gathered from a human donor in good health.

The genes are TRBV5-1 and TRBJ2-7; tentative D call: TRBD2 (5 bases). V was clipped by 1 base and J by 3 bases, with 11 bases between them. This CDR3 contains 14 residues. The germline V gene encodes CDR1 SGHRS and CDR2 YFSETQ. CDR3 sequence reads: CASSLRGGDYEQYF. CDR3 nucleotides: TGCGCCAGCAGCTTGCGGGGTGGTGACTACGAGCAGTACTTC.

The chain carries TRBV14 and TRBJ1-1; no firm D call. The CDR3 runs 13 residues. From germline, CDR1 is SGHDN and CDR2 FVKESK. V was pared by 4 bases and J by 3 bases, with 9 bases between. DNA of the CDR3: TGTGCCAGCAGCCCCGGGAGGTACACTGAAGCTTTCTTT. Translating it yields CASSPGRYTEAFF.

The rearrangement joins TRBV30 to TRBJ2-3, with 12 bases matching TRBD2. This CDR3 has 15 amino acids. Germline trimming cut 2 bases from V and 7 bases from J; bases unmatched to any gene: 7. CDR1 GTSNPN and CDR2 SVGIG come from the germline V gene (reference sequence). The CDR3 region has the DNA TGTGCCTGGAGTCGGACTAGCGGGATAGGGAATACGCAGTATTTT. It specifies CAWSRTSGIGNTQYF.

This chain connects TRBV14 to TRBJ1-1; the match to TRBD1 covers 7 bases. From germline, CDR1 is SGHDN and CDR2 FVKESK. V was pared by 4 bases and J by 3 bases, with 17 bases of the junction left unmatched. The CDR3 has 18 residues. The CDR3 bases are TGTGCCAGCAGCCCCTTATGGACAGGCCCGGAAGGGGACACTGAAGCTTTCTTT. Translation: CASSPLWTGPEGDTEAFF.

The rearrangement uses TRBV2 and TRBJ2-7; weak D call: TRBD1 (5 bases). The germline CDR1 and CDR2 sequences are SNHLY and FYNNEI. The CDR3 runs 15 residues. Trimming left V 0 bases short and J 2 bases short, with 11 bases between. The CDR3 is CASSEAGSGTYEQYF. CDR3 in DNA: TGTGCCAGCAGTGAAGCGGGGTCAGGGACCTACGAGCAGTACTTC.

The gene calls are TRBV4-1 and TRBJ2-3, with a weak D call TRBD2 (6 bases). Per the germline V gene, CDR1 is MGHRA and CDR2 is YSYEKL. This CDR3 region has 16 residues. Trimming pared 3 bases from V and 6 bases from J, leaving 19 bases between. The CDR3 loop reads CASSHSNGSRVDTQYF. The CDR3, as DNA: TGCGCCAGCAGCCATTCCAACGGGAGTCGAGTGGATACGCAGTATTTT.

J is TRBJ2-5 and V is TRBV5-1, with 8 bases lining up with TRBD2. The ends lost 1 base at V and 2 bases at J; junction bases unmatched: 7. CDR3 length: 16 amino acids. In germline, CDR1 is SGHRS, CDR2 YFSETQ. This CDR3 reads CASSLSTGGMQETQYF. The CDR3 nucleotides are TGCGCCAGCAGCTTGTCTACGGGGGGGATGCAAGAGACCCAGTACTTC.

The V and J genes are TRBV9 and TRBJ2-3; unclear D gene. In germline, CDR1 is SGDLS, CDR2 YYNGEE. The CDR3 runs 14 residues. Trimming took 1 base from V and 0 from J, leaving 6 bases between them. The DNA of the CDR3 is TGTGCCAGCAGCGTACTCGGGAGCACAGATACGCAGTATTTT. Residues: CASSVLGSTDTQYF.

The rearrangement joins TRBV19 to TRBJ2-1, with D maybe TRBD1 (6 bases). Trimming took 3 bases from V and 3 from J, leaving 12 bases between them. This CDR3 is built from 15 residues. CDR1 is LNHDA and CDR2 is SQIVND in the germline V gene (reference sequence). CDR3 bases: TGTGCCAGTAGTATTCGACAGGCGCGCTACAATGAGCAGTTCTTC. This sequence encodes CASSIRQARYNEQFF.

V and J are TRBV2 and TRBJ1-4; D might be TRBD1 (6 bases). The CDR3 has 14 amino acids. In germline, CDR1 is SNHLY, CDR2 FYNNEI. V lost 5 bases to trimming and J lost 6 bases, with 13 bases between them. The CDR3 DNA reads as TGTGCCAGCAGTCGCAGGGGTTTTGATGAAAAACTGTTTTTT. The encoded protein is CASSRRGFDEKLFF.

The chain uses TRBV7-9 and TRBJ2-2; a possible D gene is TRBD1 (6 bases). Germline V gene data show CDR1 as SEHNR and CDR2 as FQNEAQ (reference sequence). Trimming stripped 6 bases from V and 8 bases from J, with 13 bases between. The CDR3 runs to 13 residues. In DNA, the CDR3 is TGTGCCAGCAGACAGGGTCCGGGGGGGGAGCTGTTTTTT. Amino acids: CASRQGPGGELFF. Supplemented by reference TRBV7-9 and TRBJ2-2, the full variable domain reads DTGVSQNPRHKITKRGQNVTFRCDPISEHNRLYWYRQTLGQGPEFLTYFQNEAQLEKSRLLSDRFSAERPKGSFSTLEIQRTEQGDSAMYLCASRQGPGGELFFGEGSRLTVL.

Worth noting for this clone: Other DNA sequences from this sample encode an identical CDR3 as well. The rearrangement uses TRBV29-1 and TRBJ1-1; 7 nucleotides agree with TRBD1. The CDR3 spans 13 residues. Germline CDR1 SQVTM, CDR2 ANQGSEA. The junction had 3 bases not matched to a gene; V was cut back by 4 bases and J by 1 base. CDR3 DNA: TGCAGCGTTGGGGACAGAGGGAACACTGAAGCTTTCTTT. Translating gives CSVGDRGNTEAFF.

This clone was picked up one time. This chain links TRBV14 with TRBJ2-3; TRBD2 matches at 10 bases. The germline CDR1 and CDR2 sequences are SGHDN and FVKESK. The trim removed 2 bases at V and 4 bases at J, leaving 6 bases unmatched. CDR3 length equals 16 residues. CDR3: CASSQLAGARSDTQYF. The CDR3 DNA sequence: TGTGCCAGCAGCCAACTAGCGGGAGCCCGCTCAGATACGCAGTATTTT.

The genes are TRBV19 and TRBJ1-1; D gene unclear. V lost 1 base and J 2 bases, leaving 8 bases between the germline ends. The germline gives CDR1 LNHDA, CDR2 SQIVND (reference sequence). The CDR3 consists of 14 residues. CDR3 region: CASSIGAYNTEAFF. In DNA form, the CDR3 reads TGTGCCAGTAGTATAGGGGCCTATAACACTGAAGCTTTCTTT.

The V gene is TRBV28, the J gene TRBJ2-7; D gene uncertain. Germline V gene data show CDR1 as MDHEN and CDR2 as SYDVKM. With 5 bases removed from V and 1 base from J, the gap between germline ends came to 18 bases. This CDR3 has 16 amino acids. The CDR3, as DNA: TGTGCCAGCAGTCCTTTAGCAGTAGTTACATCCTACGAGCAGTACTTC. This encodes CASSPLAVVTSYEQYF.

This chain uses TRBV19 with TRBJ2-4, with 7 bases aligning to TRBD1. This CDR3 has 16 residues. CDR1 is LNHDA and CDR2 is SQIVND in the germline V gene (reference sequence). Trimming took 6 bases from V and 1 from J; bases not matched to a gene: 9. CDR3 loop: CASSTTGDRAKNIQYF. The CDR3 DNA is TGTGCCAGTAGCACTACAGGGGATCGGGCCAAAAACATTCAGTACTTC.

The J gene is TRBJ2-2, the V gene TRBV5-1; a possible D gene is TRBD2 (5 bases). The CDR3 consists of 16 residues. Per germline, CDR1 SGHRS and CDR2 YFSETQ. V was cut by 3 bases and J by 1 base, with 13 bases left in between. The CDR3 DNA sequence: TGCGCCAGCAGCTCGGTGACGGGAAGGAACACCGGGGAGCTGTTTTTT. This codes for CASSSVTGRNTGELFF.

The V gene is TRBV19, the J gene TRBJ2-7; 10 positions match TRBD2. V dropped 5 bases and J dropped 2; count of bases not matched to a gene: 15. CDR3 length: 18 residues. CDR1 is LNHDA, CDR2 SQIVND, per germline (reference sequence). The CDR3 coding sequence is TGTGCCAGTAGTCGTCCAGGGGCTAGCGGGAGACATGCCTACGAGCAGTACTTC. Translation gives CASSRPGASGRHAYEQYF.

The chain uses TRBV4-3 and TRBJ1-2, with D possibly TRBD1 on 5 matching bases. Germline-derived CDR1 and CDR2 are LGHNA and YSLEER. This CDR3 has 17 amino acids. V was pared by 6 bases and J by 7 bases, with 27 bases between. CDR3 sequence (DNA): TGCGCCAGCAGTATGGGGAGGGACGCAAAGCTCGGTGGTGGCTACACCTTC. Translated, it gives CASSMGRDAKLGGGYTF.

The rearrangement uses TRBV6-1 and TRBJ1-3; no firm D call. The CDR3 totals 15 residues. The ends were cut back, 4 bases at V and 0 bases at J, with 10 bases in the middle. The V gene's germline CDR1 is MNHNS and CDR2 SASEGT. The CDR3, as DNA: TGTGCCAGCAGTGTAACCTTCTACTCTGGAAACACCATATATTTT. As protein: CASSVTFYSGNTIYF.

The rearrangement uses TRBV5-6 and TRBJ1-6; TRBD1 aligns across 10 bases. After removal of 0 bases from V and 7 bases from J, the junction contained 7 bases not matched to a gene. The CDR3 spans 17 residues. Germline CDR1 is SGHDT and CDR2 is YYEEEE. The CDR3 is CASSLGQGASRNSPLHF. In nucleotides, the CDR3 is TGTGCCAGCAGCTTGGGACAGGGGGCTTCCCGGAATTCACCCCTCCACTTT.

This clone appeared once. This chain uses TRBV19 with TRBJ1-2; D possibly corresponds to TRBD1 (5 bases). V was clipped by 5 bases and J by 2 bases, with 15 bases between them. CDR1 is LNHDA, CDR2 SQIVND, per germline (reference sequence). The CDR3 sequence is 15 residues long. This CDR3 reads CASSPYLTANYGYTF. In DNA, the CDR3 is TGTGCCAGTAGTCCCTACCTGACAGCAAACTATGGCTACACCTTC.

The V call is TRBV27, the J call TRBJ1-3; D might be TRBD1 (6 bases). Germline-derived CDR1 and CDR2 are MNHEY and SMNVEV (reference sequence). CDR3 length equals 14 residues. V dropped 8 bases and J dropped 0 bases, with 11 bases sitting between them. The CDR3 loop reads CASGTLTSGNTIYF. Here the CDR3 DNA reads TGTGCCAGCGGGACACTGACCTCTGGAAACACCATATATTTT.

V gene TRBV7-2 combines with J gene TRBJ2-1; 11 bases are shared with TRBD2. This CDR3 has 17 amino acids. J gave up 4 bases and V 4 bases, and 9 bases lay outside the gene matches. CDR1 and CDR2 from the germline V gene are SGHTA and FQGNSA. For the CDR3, the DNA is TGTGCCAGCAGCTCCCCTATAGCGGGGGGGAGATACAATGAGCAGTTCTTC. Residues: CASSSPIAGGRYNEQFF.